This is a list of T cell receptor beta chains from one sample in a study of cytomegalovirus exposure and HLA in healthy donors. The assay was immunoSEQ multiplex PCR, and TCRdb's table has in-frame clones only and misses some. The table has roughly 140,000 clones, around 79% seen once. The specimen was PBMCs. The receptors shown here come from a woman in her 30s in good health and CMV-seronegative. The CDR3 runs from the conserved cysteine through the conserved F or W. D genes are given only for firm matches. Part of the rows lack a size; the others show once, few, many or a class for expanded clones.

V: TRBV7-9; J: TRBJ2-2; D: -; size: -; CDR3: CASSLALAGNTGELFF; DNA: TGTGCCAGCAGCTTAGCCCTGGCGGGGAACACCGGGGAGCTGTTTTTT
V: TRBV19; J: TRBJ1-6; D: -; size: -; CDR3: CASSARPGSPLHF; DNA: TGTGCCAGTAGTGCAAGACCGGGTTCACCCCTCCACTTT
V: TRBV19; J: TRBJ1-6; D: -; size: -; CDR3: CASSIGQGSSPLHF; DNA: TGTGCCAGTAGTATAGGTCAGGGGAGTTCACCCCTCCACTTT
V: TRBV28; J: TRBJ1-5; D: -; size: -; CDR3: CASSLFLNQPQHF; DNA: TGTGCCAGCAGTTTATTTCTAAATCAGCCCCAGCATTTT
V: TRBV5-4; J: TRBJ1-1; D: -; size: -; CDR3: CASRRTDALEAFF; DNA: TGTGCCAGCAGGAGGACAGACGCGCTCGAAGCTTTCTTT
V: TRBV27; J: TRBJ2-2; D: -; size: -; CDR3: CASSLLVGVKGGTGELFF; DNA: TGTGCCAGCAGTTTATTGGTCGGGGTAAAGGGTGGGACCGGGGAGCTGTTTTTT
V: TRBV5-1; J: TRBJ1-4; D: TRBD1; size: -; CDR3: CASSQRGLREKLFF; DNA: TGCGCCAGCAGCCAAAGGGGGCTCCGAGAAAAACTGTTTTTT
V: TRBV7-8; J: TRBJ2-3; D: TRBD2; size: -; CDR3: CASSLLGLATDTQYF; DNA: TGTGCCAGCAGCCTCCTCGGACTAGCTACAGATACGCAGTATTTT
V: TRBV14; J: TRBJ2-6; D: TRBD1; size: -; CDR3: CASSQGQGAIAGANVLTF; DNA: TGTGCCAGCAGCCAAGGACAGGGGGCTATAGCTGGGGCCAACGTCCTGACTTTC
V: TRBV27; J: TRBJ1-1; D: -; size: -; CDR3: CASSSLLKNTEAFF; DNA: TGTGCCAGCAGTTCACTTTTGAAGAACACTGAAGCTTTCTTT
V: TRBV7-3; J: TRBJ1-6; D: -; size: few; CDR3: CASSAGGTNNSPLHF; DNA: TGTGCCAGCAGTGCCGGGGGGACGAATAATTCACCCCTCCACTTT
V: TRBV13; J: TRBJ1-3; D: -; size: -; CDR3: CASSQMDSRNTIYF; DNA: TGTGCCAGCAGCCAGATGGACAGCCGAAACACCATATATTTT
V: TRBV6-5; J: TRBJ1-1; D: -; size: once; CDR3: CASSPRGKNTEAFF; DNA: TGTGCCAGCAGCCCGAGGGGGAAGAACACTGAAGCTTTCTTT
V: TRBV6-6; J: TRBJ2-2; D: -; size: -; CDR3: CASSYLTTGELFF; DNA: TGTGCCAGCAGTTACCTCACAACCGGGGAGCTGTTTTTT
V: TRBV6-5; J: TRBJ1-2; D: TRBD1; size: -; CDR3: CASRGDRSQNYGYTF; DNA: TGTGCCAGCAGGGGGGACAGAAGTCAAAACTATGGCTACACCTTC
V: TRBV5-6; J: TRBJ1-6; D: -; size: -; CDR3: CASRLLVPGYYNSPLHF; DNA: TGTGCCAGCAGATTGCTGGTCCCGGGATACTATAATTCACCCCTCCACTTT
V: TRBV7-8; J: TRBJ1-3; D: -; size: -; CDR3: CASSLTRASSGNTIYF; DNA: TGTGCCAGCAGCTTGACCAGGGCGTCCTCTGGAAACACCATATATTTT
V: TRBV18; J: TRBJ1-2; D: TRBD1; size: -; CDR3: CASSGQDVLGGYTF; DNA: TGTGCCAGCTCGGGACAGGACGTGCTGGGAGGCTACACCTTC
V: TRBV4-3; J: TRBJ1-3; D: -; size: -; CDR3: CASSQDTGNTIYF; DNA: TGCGCCAGCAGCCAGGACACTGGAAACACCATATATTTT
V: TRBV7-2; J: TRBJ2-7; D: TRBD2; size: -; CDR3: CASSFRTSEQYF; DNA: TGTGCCAGCAGCTTCCGGACTAGCGAGCAGTACTTC
V: TRBV6-5; J: TRBJ1-1; D: -; size: -; CDR3: CASSPVGVMNTEAFF; DNA: TGTGCCAGCAGCCCAGTAGGAGTAATGAACACTGAAGCTTTCTTT
V: TRBV29-1; J: TRBJ1-2; D: TRBD1; size: -; CDR3: CSVDNRGEGYTF; DNA: TGCAGCGTTGATAACAGGGGAGAGGGCTACACCTTC
V: TRBV19; J: TRBJ1-5; D: -; size: -; CDR3: CASSIPPLGSYSNQPQHF; DNA: TGTGCCAGTAGTATTCCTCCCTTAGGGAGTTATAGCAATCAGCCCCAGCATTTT
V: TRBV5-6; J: TRBJ1-2; D: TRBD1; size: -; CDR3: CASSSWTGSGANYGYTF; DNA: TGTGCCAGCAGCTCCTGGACAGGGAGCGGAGCTAACTATGGCTACACCTTC
V: TRBV30; J: TRBJ1-1; D: -; size: -; CDR3: CAASRDLNTEAFF; DNA: TGTGCCGCCTCCCGGGATTTGAACACTGAAGCTTTCTTT
V: TRBV6-5; J: TRBJ1-1; D: TRBD1; size: -; CDR3: CASSLRQGLLNTEAFF; DNA: TGTGCCAGCAGTTTACGACAGGGCCTTTTGAACACTGAAGCTTTCTTT
V: TRBV15; J: TRBJ2-1; D: -; size: -; CDR3: CATSRDRGNSYNEQFF; DNA: TGTGCCACCAGCAGAGATCGCGGGAACTCCTACAATGAGCAGTTCTTC
V: TRBV5-1; J: TRBJ1-6; D: TRBD1; size: -; CDR3: CASSRSGQVGSPLHF; DNA: TGCGCCAGCAGCCGATCGGGACAGGTCGGGTCACCCCTCCACTTT
V: TRBV2; J: TRBJ2-7; D: -; size: -; CDR3: CASLSGTYEQYF; DNA: TGTGCCAGCTTGAGCGGAACCTACGAGCAGTACTTC
V: TRBV5-1; J: TRBJ2-3; D: TRBD2; size: -; CDR3: CASSFGLAGADTQYF; DNA: TGCGCCAGCAGCTTCGGACTAGCGGGGGCAGATACGCAGTATTTT
V: TRBV19; J: TRBJ1-5; D: TRBD1; size: -; CDR3: CASSIRKTGDIYSNQPQHF; DNA: TGTGCCAGTAGTATAAGGAAAACAGGGGACATATATAGCAATCAGCCCCAGCATTTT
V: TRBV6-1; J: TRBJ1-4; D: -; size: few; CDR3: CASSRGQNNEKLFF; DNA: TGTGCCAGCAGTAGAGGGCAGAATAATGAAAAACTGTTTTTT
V: TRBV19; J: TRBJ2-5; D: TRBD2; size: few; CDR3: CASRTSGGGETQYF; DNA: TGTGCCAGTAGGACTAGCGGGGGAGGAGAGACCCAGTACTTC
V: TRBV10-3; J: TRBJ1-6; D: -; size: few; CDR3: CAISEGQLNSPLHF; DNA: TGTGCCATCAGTGAGGGACAGCTTAATTCACCCCTCCACTTT
V: TRBV6-5; J: TRBJ2-7; D: TRBD2; size: once; CDR3: CASTRTSGPTYEQYF; DNA: TGTGCCAGCACCCGGACTAGCGGGCCTACCTACGAGCAGTACTTC
V: TRBV25-1; J: TRBJ1-2; D: TRBD1; size: once; CDR3: CASSELDREYGYTF; DNA: TGTGCCAGCAGTGAATTGGACAGGGAGTATGGCTACACCTTC
V: TRBV6-5; J: TRBJ1-2; D: -; size: -; CDR3: CASRGRDINYGYTF; DNA: TGTGCCAGCAGGGGACGGGACATCAACTATGGCTACACCTTC
V: TRBV7-8; J: TRBJ1-1; D: -; size: -; CDR3: CASSRLIGHLNTEAFF; DNA: TGTGCCAGCAGCAGACTTATTGGACATTTGAACACTGAAGCTTTCTTT
V: TRBV29-1; J: TRBJ2-2; D: TRBD1; size: -; CDR3: CSVIPGQLNTGELFF; DNA: TGCAGCGTTATACCGGGACAGCTAAACACCGGGGAGCTGTTTTTT
V: TRBV7-3; J: TRBJ2-7; D: TRBD2; size: -; CDR3: CASSLTGSSGGANNYEQYF; DNA: TGTGCCAGCAGCTTAACAGGATCTAGCGGGGGGGCCAATAACTACGAGCAGTACTTC
V: TRBV11-1; J: TRBJ2-1; D: TRBD1; size: -; CDR3: CASSSTGGVRSYNEQFF; DNA: TGTGCCAGCAGCTCGACAGGGGGCGTCCGCTCCTACAATGAGCAGTTCTTC
V: TRBV19; J: TRBJ1-1; D: -; size: -; CDR3: CASTRSTTEAFF; DNA: TGTGCCAGTACGAGGTCGACCACTGAAGCTTTCTTT
V: TRBV5-4; J: TRBJ2-1; D: TRBD1; size: -; CDR3: CASSLVFGTTGSYNEQFF; DNA: TGTGCCAGCAGCTTGGTCTTCGGAACGACAGGGTCGTACAATGAGCAGTTCTTC
V: TRBV5-6; J: TRBJ2-7; D: TRBD1; size: -; CDR3: CASSWGQGSYEQYF; DNA: TGTGCCAGCAGCTGGGGACAGGGGTCCTACGAGCAGTACTTC
V: TRBV28; J: TRBJ1-1; D: -; size: -; CDR3: CASSLPRGMNTEAFF; DNA: TGTGCCAGCAGTCTCCCCCGGGGTATGAACACTGAAGCTTTCTTT
V: TRBV5-1; J: TRBJ2-1; D: TRBD2; size: -; CDR3: CASSERGGAGDEQFF; DNA: TGCGCCAGCAGCGAACGCGGGGGGGCTGGCGATGAGCAGTTCTTC
V: TRBV15; J: TRBJ2-5; D: -; size: once; CDR3: CATSRESHPQETQYF; DNA: TGTGCCACCAGCAGAGAGTCACACCCCCAAGAGACCCAGTACTTC
V: TRBV6-1; J: TRBJ2-5; D: TRBD2; size: -; CDR3: CASSELAEQETQYF; DNA: TGTGCCAGCAGCGAACTAGCGGAACAAGAGACCCAGTACTTC
V: TRBV2; J: TRBJ1-1; D: -; size: -; CDR3: CATYKGGEAFF; DNA: TGTGCCACCTACAAAGGAGGTGAAGCTTTCTTT
V: TRBV6-5; J: TRBJ2-6; D: -; size: -; CDR3: CASSYRGTSGANVLTF; DNA: TGTGCCAGCAGTTATCGGGGGACTTCTGGGGCCAACGTCCTGACTTTC
V: TRBV5-1; J: TRBJ2-3; D: -; size: -; CDR3: CASSPRPGLRTDTQYF; DNA: TGCGCCAGCAGCCCACGCCCGGGACTTCGCACAGATACGCAGTATTTT
V: TRBV13; J: TRBJ2-2; D: TRBD1; size: -; CDR3: CASSLGTTGANTGELFF; DNA: TGTGCCAGCAGCTTGGGCACGACAGGGGCCAACACCGGGGAGCTGTTTTTT
V: TRBV5-7; J: TRBJ1-5; D: -; size: -; CDR3: CASSSTGENQPQHF; DNA: TGTGCCAGCAGCTCGACAGGAGAGAATCAGCCCCAGCATTTT
V: TRBV5-6; J: TRBJ2-2; D: -; size: -; CDR3: CASSLNRVNTGELFF; DNA: TGTGCCAGCAGCTTGAACAGGGTTAACACCGGGGAGCTGTTTTTT
V: TRBV18; J: TRBJ2-6; D: -; size: -; CDR3: CASSPTGRGANVLTF; DNA: TGTGCCAGCTCACCTACAGGGCGAGGGGCCAACGTCCTGACTTTC
V: TRBV30; J: TRBJ1-4; D: TRBD1; size: -; CDR3: CALTSDRVSGKLFF; DNA: TGTGCCTTGACTTCTGACAGGGTGTCTGGAAAACTGTTTTTT
V: TRBV7-2; J: TRBJ2-1; D: TRBD1; size: -; CDR3: CASSYQTGVSSYNEQFF; DNA: TGTGCCAGCAGCTACCAGACAGGGGTCAGCTCCTACAATGAGCAGTTCTTC
V: TRBV4-1; J: TRBJ1-2; D: TRBD1; size: -; CDR3: CASSPQGAWNYGYTF; DNA: TGCGCCAGCAGCCCCCAGGGGGCCTGGAACTATGGCTACACCTTC
V: TRBV28; J: TRBJ1-3; D: -; size: -; CDR3: CASSRLGDTGNTIYF; DNA: TGTGCCAGCAGCCGTTTGGGGGACACTGGAAACACCATATATTTT
V: TRBV30; J: TRBJ1-1; D: -; size: -; CDR3: CAWSRAMGDEAFF; DNA: TGTGCCTGGAGTAGGGCGATGGGAGATGAAGCTTTCTTT